This T cell receptor beta chain was documented in a study of lymphopenia after photon versus proton radiotherapy. Details on this clone: The antigen is undetermined.

Study-level findings and limits: Oligoclonal CD8+ Temra expansion after nadir drove photon patients' diversity drop. Proton therapy kept repertoires fairly stable, unlike photons, which gained effector/memory cells.

The data were produced by immunoSEQ multiplex PCR, yet TCRdb's version contains in-frame clones alone and is incomplete. Of about 65,000 clones listed, around 87% were seen once; the top ten hold about a tenth. V lost 4 bases and J lost 0, with 10 bases in between. The CDR3 extends over 14 amino acids. Germline loops: CDR1 LNHDA, CDR2 SQIVND (reference sequence). The genes are TRBV19 and TRBJ2-7; weak D call: TRBD1 (5 bases). The source was peripheral blood, collected from a patient treated with proton-based radiotherapy. This clonotype was sampled from an elderly man with esophageal cancer. The CDR3 sequence is CASSTTGSSYEQYF. In DNA, the CDR3 is TGTGCCAGTAGTACCACAGGAAGCTCCTACGAGCAGTACTTC.